This entry lists 18 T cell receptor beta chains sequenced from one sample in a study of blood T cell repertoires in COVID-19. Assay: immunoSEQ multiplex PCR; the TCRdb copy retains only in-frame clones and omits some. The data show about 120,000 clones, approximately 90% seen once. The sequenced sample was peripheral blood. The receptors shown here come from a human donor with acute or convalescent COVID-19. The donor label of this sample is uncertain.

The V call is TRBV9, the J call TRBJ1-6; the D gene is possibly TRBD1 (5 bases). This CDR3 is built from 15 residues. Germline CDR1 SGDLS, CDR2 YYNGEE. V lost 0 bases to trimming and J lost 7 bases, with 11 bases between them. The CDR3 bases are TGTGCCAGCAGCGTAGGGGGCGGATCCAATTCACCCCTCCACTTT. It encodes CASSVGGGSNSPLHF. The complete variable domain, with remaining parts taken from reference TRBV9 and TRBJ1-6, reads DSGVTQTPKHLITATGQRVTLRCSPRSGDLSVYWYQQSLDQGLQFLIQYYNGEERAKGNILERFSAQQFPDLHSELNLSSLELGDSALYFCASSVGGGSNSPLHFGNGTRLTVT.

The rearrangement joins TRBV7-7 to TRBJ2-7; a weak D match, TRBD1 (6 bases). CDR1 SSHAT and CDR2 FNYEAQ come from the germline V gene (reference sequence). CDR3 length: 14 residues. Trimming left V 5 bases short and J 7 bases short, with 18 bases between. The CDR3 region has the DNA TGTGCCAGCAGCCAGGACAGTGCCCTGGAGGAGCAGTACTTC. Amino acids: CASSQDSALEEQYF.

The chain couples TRBV4-3 to TRBJ1-2, with D maybe TRBD1 (6 bases). The CDR3 length is 15 residues. The V gene's germline CDR1 is LGHNA and CDR2 YSLEER. Trimming took off 4 bases at V and 0 bases at J, with 12 bases between the two ends. CDR3 in DNA: TGCGCCAGCAGCCCGGAGACAGGCACTAACTATGGCTACACCTTC. It codes for CASSPETGTNYGYTF.

This clone appeared a single time. The rearrangement joins TRBV6-5 to TRBJ1-2; D unclear. V lost 6 bases and J lost 5, with 19 bases in between. CDR1 MNHEY and CDR2 SVGAGI come from the germline V gene. CDR3 length: 15 amino acids. The CDR3 region has the DNA TGTGCCAGCAGGATAGCGGGAGCGGGCGTTTATGGCTACACCTTC. Translated, it gives CASRIAGAGVYGYTF.

The chain is built from TRBV7-6 and TRBJ2-3; the match to TRBD2 covers 10 bases. Germline CDR1 is SGHVS and CDR2 is FNYEAQ. Unmatched junction bases numbered 3, after V lost 1 base and J lost 2 bases. This CDR3 contains 16 residues. The chain's CDR3 is CASSLELAGFTDTQYF. In nucleotides, the CDR3 is TGTGCCAGCAGCTTAGAACTAGCGGGGTTCACAGATACGCAGTATTTT.

The rearrangement uses TRBV29-1 and TRBJ1-5; D might be TRBD1 (5 bases). Per the germline V gene, CDR1 is SQVTM and CDR2 is ANQGSEA. The CDR3 totals 15 residues. V was trimmed by 6 bases and J by 4 bases, leaving 19 bases between them. This chain's CDR3 is CSVMISGLGNQPQHF. The CDR3 DNA reads as TGCAGCGTAATGATTTCGGGACTAGGGAATCAGCCCCAGCATTTT. Full variable domain (outside the CDR3, taken from reference TRBV29-1 and TRBJ1-5): SAVISQKPSRDICQRGTSLTIQCQVDSQVTMMFWYRQQPGQSLTLIATANQGSEATYESGFVIDKFPISRPNLTFSTLTVSNMSPEDSSIYLCSVMISGLGNQPQHFGDGTRLSIL.

This clone was observed once. This chain links TRBV7-3 with TRBJ2-5; 13 bases agree with TRBD2. V lost 5 bases, J lost 4 bases, and 7 bases stayed unmatched. The CDR3 totals 16 residues. The germline gives CDR1 SGHTA, CDR2 FQGTGA. CDR3 nucleotide sequence: TGTGCCAGCAGCACCTCGGGACTAGCGGGACGAGAGACCCAGTACTTC. Protein: CASSTSGLAGRETQYF.

As DNA, the CDR3 is TGTGCCAGCAGTTACTCGAATGAGGGGAGGTCCACTGAAGCTTTCTTT. Translating gives CASSYSNEGRSTEAFF. V gene TRBV6-6 combines with J gene TRBJ1-1, with D possibly being TRBD1 (5 bases). The germline V gene encodes CDR1 MNHNY and CDR2 SVGAGI (reference sequence). The CDR3 contains 16 residues. V was shortened by 0 bases and J by 4 bases, with 15 bases between the two germline ends.

The chain uses TRBV28 and TRBJ2-1, with 8 bases matching TRBD1. CDR3 size: 13 residues. V dropped 6 bases and J dropped 9; count of bases not matched to a gene: 7. Germline-derived CDR1 and CDR2 are MDHEN and SYDVKM. This CDR3 is CASRLDRDLEQFF. The CDR3 DNA reads as TGTGCCAGCAGACTGGACAGGGATCTTGAGCAGTTCTTC.

This chain connects TRBV28 to TRBJ2-1; tentative D call: TRBD2 (6 bases). Germline V gene lookup returns CDR1 MDHEN and CDR2 SYDVKM. The CDR3 loop spans 15 amino acids. V shed 8 bases and J shed 4 bases, with 18 bases lying between them. For the CDR3, the DNA is TGTGCCAGCGGGTTCGATCAGCGGGTATACAATGAGCAGTTCTTC. Translation: CASGFDQRVYNEQFF.

The chain joins TRBV7-8 to TRBJ1-2; no firm D call. Trimming took off 5 bases at V and 2 bases at J, with 9 bases between the two ends. Per germline, CDR1 SGHVS and CDR2 FQNEAQ. This CDR3 comprises 13 residues. CDR3 in amino acids: CASSRPGNYGYTF. The CDR3 DNA follows: TGTGCCAGCAGCCGGCCGGGGAACTATGGCTACACCTTC.

This chain connects TRBV19 to TRBJ1-5; 7 bases agree with TRBD1. CDR3 length: 15 residues. CDR1 is LNHDA, CDR2 SQIVND, per germline (reference sequence). Trimming took 5 bases from V and 1 from J; bases not matched to a gene: 5. CDR3 nucleotides: TGTGCCAGTAGTCCGTGGACAGGAAGCAATCAGCCCCAGCATTTT. Its protein is CASSPWTGSNQPQHF.

This clone was seen only a few times. The genes are TRBV19 and TRBJ1-5; possible D gene TRBD1, 5 bases. CDR3 size: 16 residues. Germline V gene data show CDR1 as LNHDA and CDR2 as SQIVND (reference sequence). The V and J ends lost 4 bases and 1 base respectively, with 14 bases between them. CDR3 residues: CASSTRQLMSNQPQHF. In nucleotides, the CDR3 is TGTGCCAGTAGTACACGACAGTTAATGAGCAATCAGCCCCAGCATTTT.

The chain recombines TRBV27 with TRBJ1-2, with 11 positions matching TRBD1. The CDR3 is made up of 16 amino acids. In germline, CDR1 is MNHEY, CDR2 SMNVEV (reference sequence). J gave up 5 bases and V 5 bases, and 10 bases lay outside the gene matches. Here the CDR3 reads CASSGQGAGEGYGYTF. Here the CDR3 DNA reads TGTGCCAGCAGTGGACAGGGGGCGGGGGAGGGATATGGCTACACCTTC.

The chain has TRBV7-3 and TRBJ2-7; TRBD2 might be the D (6 bases). The CDR3 covers 15 residues. Germline CDR1 and CDR2: SGHTA and FQGTGA. Trimming removed 4 bases at V and 2 bases at J, with 15 bases between. In DNA, the CDR3 is TGTGCCAGCAGCTCTTCACCGGGACTTACCTACGAGCAGTACTTC. It encodes CASSSSPGLTYEQYF.

This chain connects TRBV19 to TRBJ2-1; D possibly corresponds to TRBD2 (5 bases). Trimming stripped 5 bases from V and 7 bases from J, with 18 bases between. The CDR3 has 15 residues. Germline V lookup: CDR1 LNHDA, CDR2 SQIVND (reference sequence). CDR3 sequence: CASSSPPVRLNEQFF. In nucleotides, the CDR3 is TGTGCCAGTAGTTCCCCCCCCGTGCGACTAAATGAGCAGTTCTTC.

The CDR3 spells CASSSPHRDTYNSPLHF. The CDR3 region has the DNA TGTGCCAGCAGTTCCCCTCACAGGGACACCTATAATTCACCCCTCCACTTT. The V call is TRBV28, the J call TRBJ1-6; D may be TRBD1 (6 bases). There are 17 residues in the CDR3. The germline V gene encodes CDR1 MDHEN and CDR2 SYDVKM. Trimming removed 4 bases at V and 2 bases at J, with 15 bases between.

This chain links TRBV5-1 with TRBJ1-4; D ambiguous. V was trimmed by 4 bases and J by 3 bases, leaving 13 bases between them. CDR3 size: 15 residues. Germline values: CDR1 SGHRS, CDR2 YFSETQ. In DNA, the CDR3 is TGCGCCAGCAGCCTCGTTTCCGGGTCTAATGAAAAACTGTTTTTT. Its protein product is CASSLVSGSNEKLFF.